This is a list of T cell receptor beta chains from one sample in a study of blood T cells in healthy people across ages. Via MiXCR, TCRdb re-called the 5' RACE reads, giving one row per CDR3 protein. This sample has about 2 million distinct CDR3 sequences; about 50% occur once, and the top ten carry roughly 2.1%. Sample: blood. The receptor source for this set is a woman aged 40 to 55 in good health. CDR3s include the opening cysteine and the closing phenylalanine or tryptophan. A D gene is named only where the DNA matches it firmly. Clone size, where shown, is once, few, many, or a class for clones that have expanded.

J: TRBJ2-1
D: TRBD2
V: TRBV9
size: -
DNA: TGTGCCAGCAGCTACCGACTAGCGGGCCAGAGCTCCTACAATGAGCAGTTCTTC
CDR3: CASSYRLAGQSSYNEQFF

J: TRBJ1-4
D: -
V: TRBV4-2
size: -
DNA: TGTGCCAGCAGCCAAGAAAAAAGCGAAAAACTGTTTTTT
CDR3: CASSQEKSEKLFF

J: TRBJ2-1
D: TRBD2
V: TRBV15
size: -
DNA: TGTGCCACCAGCAGAGAGCGGGGGGTCTACAATGAGCAGTTCTTC
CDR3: CATSRERGVYNEQFF

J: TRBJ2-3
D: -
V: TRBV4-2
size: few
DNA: TGTGCCAGCAGCCAAGGTGCGACCGCAGATACGCAGTATTTT
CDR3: CASSQGATADTQYF

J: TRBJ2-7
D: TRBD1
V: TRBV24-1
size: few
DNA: TGTGCCACCAGTGATTCACTCGGGACAGGGGACTACGAGCAGTACTTC
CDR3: CATSDSLGTGDYEQYF

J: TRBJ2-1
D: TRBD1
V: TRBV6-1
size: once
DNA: TGTGCCAGCAGTGGAGGGGACAGACCCTACAATGAGCAGTTCTTC
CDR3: CASSGGDRPYNEQFF

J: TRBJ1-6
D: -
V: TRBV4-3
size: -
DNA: TGCGCCAGCAGCCAAGATCTGGTTTATAATTCACCCCTCCACTTT
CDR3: CASSQDLVYNSPLHF

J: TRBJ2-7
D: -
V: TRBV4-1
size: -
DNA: TGCGCCAGCAGCCAGACCGGGACAATCCACGAGCAGTACTTC
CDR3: CASSQTGTIHEQYF

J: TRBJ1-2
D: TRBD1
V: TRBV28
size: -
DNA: TGTGCCAGCAGACCCCCAGGACAGGGACGGGGCTACACCTTC
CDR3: CASRPPGQGRGYTF

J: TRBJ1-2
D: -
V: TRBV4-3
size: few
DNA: TGCGCCAGCAGCCTTGGGGCAGGGCCAAACTATGGCTACACCTTC
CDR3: CASSLGAGPNYGYTF

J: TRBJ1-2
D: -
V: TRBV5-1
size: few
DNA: TGCGCCAGCAGCTTTCGCGAGATACCTTCCTATGGCTACACCTTC
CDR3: CASSFREIPSYGYTF

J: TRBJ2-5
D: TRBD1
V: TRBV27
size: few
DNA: TGTGCCAGCAGTTCAGCCGGGACAGGGTACAATGAGCAGTACTTC
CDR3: CASSSAGTGYNEQYF

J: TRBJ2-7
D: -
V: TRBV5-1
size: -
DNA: TGCGCCAGCAGGCAAACCTGGCGCGGTTGGGATGAGCAGTACTTC
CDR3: CASRQTWRGWDEQYF

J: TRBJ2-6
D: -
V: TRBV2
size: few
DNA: TGTGCCAGCAGTGAAACCGTCCCTGGGGCCAACGTCCTGACTTTC
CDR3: CASSETVPGANVLTF

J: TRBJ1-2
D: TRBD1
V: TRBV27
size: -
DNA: TGTGCCAGCAGTTTAGGGGGACAGGTCGATGGCTACACCTTC
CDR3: CASSLGGQVDGYTF

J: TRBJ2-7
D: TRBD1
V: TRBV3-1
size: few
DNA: TGTGCCAGCAGCCGCGGACAGGGGGTCAGCTCCTACGAGCAGTACTTC
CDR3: CASSRGQGVSSYEQYF

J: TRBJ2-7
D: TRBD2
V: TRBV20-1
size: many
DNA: TGCAGTGCGAAGGGACTAGCGGGGATGTACGAGCAGTACTTC
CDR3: CSAKGLAGMYEQYF

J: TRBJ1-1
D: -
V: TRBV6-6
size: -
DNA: TGTGCCAGCAGTCATGATGGCAGGGTGAACACTGAAGCTTTCTTT
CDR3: CASSHDGRVNTEAFF

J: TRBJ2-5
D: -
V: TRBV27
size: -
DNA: TGTGCCAGCAGTTTATCTCAGGGCCTCCAAGGGACCCAGTACTTC
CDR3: CASSLSQGLQGTQYF

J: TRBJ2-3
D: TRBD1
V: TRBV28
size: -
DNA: TGTGCCAGCAGTCCGCCCCCCGGGACAGGGGCCACAGATACGCAGTATTTT
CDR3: CASSPPPGTGATDTQYF

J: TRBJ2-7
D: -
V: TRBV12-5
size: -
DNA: TGTGCTAGTGCCCTCACCTCCCGGGGAATGGGCGAGCAGTACTTC
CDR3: CASALTSRGMGEQYF

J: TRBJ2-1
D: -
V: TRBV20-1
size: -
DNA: TGCAGTGCCGCCGCGGGACAGAGCTCCTACAATGAGCAGTTCTTC
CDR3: CSAAAGQSSYNEQFF

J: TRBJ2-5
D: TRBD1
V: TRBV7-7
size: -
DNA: TGTGCTAGCAGTCCCTATACGGGACAGGGGTCAGCCCAGTACTTC
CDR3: CASSPYTGQGSAQYF

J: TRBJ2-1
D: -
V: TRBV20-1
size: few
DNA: TGCAGTGCTAATTTTTTAGGGGCGGACAATGAGCAGTTCTTC
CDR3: CSANFLGADNEQFF

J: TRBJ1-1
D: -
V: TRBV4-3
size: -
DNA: TGCGCCAGCAGCCAAGAAGTCGGCAGGTCTCTCACTGAAGCTTTCTTT
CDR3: CASSQEVGRSLTEAFF

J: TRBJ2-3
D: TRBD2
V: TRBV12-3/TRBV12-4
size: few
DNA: TGTGCCAGCAGTCCAGCGGGGAGAGAAGGCACAGATACGCAGTATTTT
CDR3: CASSPAGREGTDTQYF

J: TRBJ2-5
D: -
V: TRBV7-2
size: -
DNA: TGTGCCAGCACCAAAGTAGGGGGGGGCCTTGTGGAGACCCAGTACTTC
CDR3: CASTKVGGGLVETQYF

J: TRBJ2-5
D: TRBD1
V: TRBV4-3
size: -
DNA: TGCGCCAGCACCCAAGGGACAGGCCATCAAAGAGTGACCCAGTACTTC
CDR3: CASTQGTGHQRVTQYF

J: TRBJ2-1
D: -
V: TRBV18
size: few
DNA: TGTGCCAGTTCACCCGGGGGTAGTTTCAATGAGCAGTTCTTC
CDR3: CASSPGGSFNEQFF

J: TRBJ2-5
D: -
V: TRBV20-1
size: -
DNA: TGCAGTGCCAATCAGGCTACCTGGGGAGAGACCCAGTACTTC
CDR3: CSANQATWGETQYF

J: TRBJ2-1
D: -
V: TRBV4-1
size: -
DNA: TGCGCCAGCAGCCAAGAGAGGGGGGGGCTCAGTGAGCAGTTCTTC
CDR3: CASSQERGGLSEQFF

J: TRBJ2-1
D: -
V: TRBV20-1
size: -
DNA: TGCAGTGCTGGGACGCGGAATGAGCAGTTCTTC
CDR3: CSAGTRNEQFF

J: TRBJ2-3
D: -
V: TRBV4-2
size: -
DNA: TGTGCCAGCAGCCTTTCTCCCGGGAGCGGTAGCACAGATACGCAGTATTTT
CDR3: CASSLSPGSGSTDTQYF

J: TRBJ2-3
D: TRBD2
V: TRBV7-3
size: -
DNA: TGTGCCAGCAGCTTAGATGAGAGGGCTAGCGGGGAAGAAGATACGCAGTATTTT
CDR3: CASSLDERASGEEDTQYF

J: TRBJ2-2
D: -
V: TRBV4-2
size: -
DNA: TGTGCCAGCAGCCAAGTGGAGGCCGCGAACACCGGGGAGCTGTTTTTT
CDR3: CASSQVEAANTGELFF

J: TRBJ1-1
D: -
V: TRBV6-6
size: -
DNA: TGTGCCAGCAGGGACCGGGCGACGAACACTGAAGCTTTCTTT
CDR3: CASRDRATNTEAFF

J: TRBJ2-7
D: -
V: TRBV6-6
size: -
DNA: TGTGCCAGCAGTCTTCCCGAGACTGGCCGCCTCTCCTACGAGCAGTACTTC
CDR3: CASSLPETGRLSYEQYF

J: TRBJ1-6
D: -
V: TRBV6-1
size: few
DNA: TGTGCCAGCAGTGATGGAGAGTATAATTCACCCCTCCACTTT
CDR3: CASSDGEYNSPLHF

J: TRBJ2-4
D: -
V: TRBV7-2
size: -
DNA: TGTGCCAGCAGCCACGGGGGGCGACTAGCCAAAAACATTCAGTACTTC
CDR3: CASSHGGRLAKNIQYF

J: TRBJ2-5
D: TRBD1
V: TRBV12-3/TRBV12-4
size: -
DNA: TGTGCCAGCAGTTTAGACCAGGGGGCTGGAGAGACCCAGTACTTC
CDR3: CASSLDQGAGETQYF

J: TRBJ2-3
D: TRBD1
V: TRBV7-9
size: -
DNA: TGTGCCAGCAGCACCCTGACAGGGGTGGATACGCAGTATTTT
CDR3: CASSTLTGVDTQYF

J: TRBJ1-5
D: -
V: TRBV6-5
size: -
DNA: TGTGCCAGCAAAATAGACAGAGGCAATCAGCCCCAGCATTTT
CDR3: CASKIDRGNQPQHF

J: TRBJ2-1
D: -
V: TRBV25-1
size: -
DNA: TGTGCCAGCAGCCAGGGGACTCTCTCCTACAATGAGCAGTTCTTC
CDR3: CASSQGTLSYNEQFF

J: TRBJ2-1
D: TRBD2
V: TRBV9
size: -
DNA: TGTGCCAGCAGCCCCGGGGGGGGTTCGGGGTTCTATGAGCAGTTCTTC
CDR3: CASSPGGGSGFYEQFF

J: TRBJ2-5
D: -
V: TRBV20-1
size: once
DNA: TGCAGTGCTGGCCCGGGGAAGTGGCAAGAGACCCAGTACTTC
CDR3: CSAGPGKWQETQYF

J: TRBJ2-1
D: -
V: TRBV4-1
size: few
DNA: TGCGCCAGCAGCGGGGGCCTGGGTGAGCAGTTCTTC
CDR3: CASSGGLGEQFF

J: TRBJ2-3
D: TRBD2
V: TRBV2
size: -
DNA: TGTGCCAGCAGTGAATCGGCTAGCGGGGGGGTGGCGGATACGCAGTATTTT
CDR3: CASSESASGGVADTQYF

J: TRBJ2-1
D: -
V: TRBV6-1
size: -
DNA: TGTGCCAGCAGTGAAGTCACAGTGGAATATTACAATGAGCAGTTCTTC
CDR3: CASSEVTVEYYNEQFF

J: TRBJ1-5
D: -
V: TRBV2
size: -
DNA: TGTGCCAGCAGCGTTCCCGGGGCAGGGGATCAGCCCCAGCATTTT
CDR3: CASSVPGAGDQPQHF

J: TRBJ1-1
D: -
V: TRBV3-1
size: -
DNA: TGTGCCAGCAGCCAAGATCGCAGGGGTCGGGGCACTGAAGCTTTCTTT
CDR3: CASSQDRRGRGTEAFF

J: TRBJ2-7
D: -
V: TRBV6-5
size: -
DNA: TGTGCCAGCAGTTACTCTCGGACTTCCCACGAGCAGTACTTC
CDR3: CASSYSRTSHEQYF

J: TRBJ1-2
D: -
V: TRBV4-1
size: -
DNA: TGCGCCAGCAGCCAAGCCAAGAACTATGGCTACACCTTC
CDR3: CASSQAKNYGYTF

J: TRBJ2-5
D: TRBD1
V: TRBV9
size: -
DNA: TGTGCCAGCAGCCCTCACGGGACAGGACTATATGGGGAGACCCAGTACTTC
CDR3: CASSPHGTGLYGETQYF

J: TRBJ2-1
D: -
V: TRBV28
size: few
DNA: TGTGCCAGCAGGAGGCGGGATGAGCAGTTCTTC
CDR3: CASRRRDEQFF

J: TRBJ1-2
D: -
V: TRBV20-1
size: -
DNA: TGCAGTGCTAGAGAGCCGACAAGACCTAACTATGGCTACACCTTC
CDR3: CSAREPTRPNYGYTF

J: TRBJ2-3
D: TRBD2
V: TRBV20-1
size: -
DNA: TGCAGTGCTAGAGTGCCTGCGGGGGGTCGGACAGATACGCGGTATTTT
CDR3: CSARVPAGGRTDTRYF

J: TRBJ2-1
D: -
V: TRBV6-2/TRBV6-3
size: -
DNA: TGTGCCAGCAGTTACGATGAGACAGAGAATCGCTCCTACAATGAGCAGTTCTTC
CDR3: CASSYDETENRSYNEQFF